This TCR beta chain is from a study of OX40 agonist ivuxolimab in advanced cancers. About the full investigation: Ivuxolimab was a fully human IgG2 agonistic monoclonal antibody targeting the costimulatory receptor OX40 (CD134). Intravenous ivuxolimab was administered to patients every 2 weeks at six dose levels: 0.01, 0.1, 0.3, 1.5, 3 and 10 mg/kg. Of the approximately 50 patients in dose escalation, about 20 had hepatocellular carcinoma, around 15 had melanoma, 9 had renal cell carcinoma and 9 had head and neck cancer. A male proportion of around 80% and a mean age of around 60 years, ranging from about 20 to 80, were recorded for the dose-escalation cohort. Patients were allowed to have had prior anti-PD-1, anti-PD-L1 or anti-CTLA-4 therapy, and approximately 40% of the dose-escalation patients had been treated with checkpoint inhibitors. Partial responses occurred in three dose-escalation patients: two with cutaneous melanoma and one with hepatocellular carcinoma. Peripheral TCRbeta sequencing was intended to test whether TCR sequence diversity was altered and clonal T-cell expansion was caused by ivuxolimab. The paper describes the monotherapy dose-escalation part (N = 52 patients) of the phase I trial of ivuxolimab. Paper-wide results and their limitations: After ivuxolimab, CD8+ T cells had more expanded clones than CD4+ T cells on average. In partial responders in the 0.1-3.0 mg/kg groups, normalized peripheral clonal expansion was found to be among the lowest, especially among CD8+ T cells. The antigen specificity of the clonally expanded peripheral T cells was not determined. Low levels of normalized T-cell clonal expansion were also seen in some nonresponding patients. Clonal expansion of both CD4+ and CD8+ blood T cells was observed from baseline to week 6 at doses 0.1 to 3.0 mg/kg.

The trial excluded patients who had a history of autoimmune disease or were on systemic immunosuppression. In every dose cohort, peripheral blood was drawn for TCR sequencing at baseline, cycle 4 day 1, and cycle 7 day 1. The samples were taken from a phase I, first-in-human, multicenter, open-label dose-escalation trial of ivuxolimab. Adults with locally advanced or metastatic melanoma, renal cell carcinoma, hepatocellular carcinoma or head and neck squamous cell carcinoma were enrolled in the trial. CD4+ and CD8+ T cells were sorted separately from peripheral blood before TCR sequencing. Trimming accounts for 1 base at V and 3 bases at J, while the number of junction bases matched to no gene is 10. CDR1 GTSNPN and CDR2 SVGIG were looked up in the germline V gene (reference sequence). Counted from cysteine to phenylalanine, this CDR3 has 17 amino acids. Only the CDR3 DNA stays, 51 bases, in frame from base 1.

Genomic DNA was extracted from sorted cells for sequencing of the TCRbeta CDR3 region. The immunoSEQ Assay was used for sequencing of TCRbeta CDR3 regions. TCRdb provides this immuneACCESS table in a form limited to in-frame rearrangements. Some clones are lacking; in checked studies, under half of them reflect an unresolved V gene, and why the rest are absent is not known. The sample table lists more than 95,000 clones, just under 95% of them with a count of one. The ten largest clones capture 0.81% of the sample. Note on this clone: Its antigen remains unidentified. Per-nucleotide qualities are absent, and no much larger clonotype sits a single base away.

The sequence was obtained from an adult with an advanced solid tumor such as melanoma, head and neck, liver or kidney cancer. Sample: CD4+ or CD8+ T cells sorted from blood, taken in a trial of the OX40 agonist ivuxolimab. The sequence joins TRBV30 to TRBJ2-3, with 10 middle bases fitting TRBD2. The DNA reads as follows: TGTGCCTGGAGTGGGGGGTCTAGCGGGAGTGGGACAGATACGCAGTATTTT. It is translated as CAWSGGSSGSGTDTQYF.